This T cell receptor (beta chain) was obtained from a study of human T cells and chemical hapten exposure (dated by TCRdb to the early 2020s). Describing the broader study: For sensitization, 2% DPC in acetone was applied to a roughly 2 cm by roughly 2 cm area of upper inner arm skin. Weekly therapeutic DPC doses were additionally applied to the scalp of patients throughout the roughly 23-week study period. Patch testing was done on the upper back using Finn chambers containing 0.01% DPC, and results were scored after 6 days according to International Contact Dermatitis Research Group standards. Most of the patients in the cohort were female, and the cohort covered alopecia areata with under or over 50% scalp involvement, alopecia totalis and alopecia universalis. The libraries were sequenced as a pool, and the TCR yield per sample differed mostly because of small variations in library volumes within the pool. This study followed changes in the peripheral blood TCR repertoire in vivo during primary and secondary sensitization of alopecia patients to the hapten diphenylcyclopropenone (DPC). Blood samples were taken from patients before sensitization (week 0) and then at 2, 6 and about 24 weeks after DPC sensitization. Blood for TCR sequencing was provided by twenty-nine alopecia patients at one to four time points (pre-sensitization, 2, 6 and 24 weeks). The paper as a whole reports these results and caveats: After repeated subsampling, changes were observed in the strength of the expansion versus patch-test correlation and in the threshold at which the correlation became significant. The number of TCRs above 1 in 1000 frequency did not change with DPC sensitization; there was no evidence of global repertoire structure alterations. Patch test score correlated positively with the number of PT1 expanded TCRs, reaching significance at thresholds 8, 16 and 32 but not at 4. Because every patient had alopecia, a presumed autoimmune disease, the patients' immune response might differ from that of healthy individuals. Expanded TCRs formed significantly more large CDR3 similarity clusters than pre-sensitization or healthy control sets, consistent with antigen-driven responses.

This clonotype was recorded a few times. Its antigen is not yet known. Base qualities were left out, and no much larger clone turns up one base away. Library preparation was by RACE. The instrument was a NextSeq 500. Library preparation attached unique molecular identifiers to individual cDNA molecules for quantitative, reproducible TCR counting. Each blood RNA sample was used to sequence both TCR alpha and TCR beta chains. The authors processed their data as follows. Samples had a median of roughly 91,000 TCRs, with a range from about 23,224 to 690,600. The Decombinator software suite was used to annotate V, J and CDR3 in the TCR reads. For the PS versus PT1 abundance plots, all samples were subsampled to the same number of TCRs (28,000). TCRs were defined as expanded if absent before sensitization and observed at least eight times at the 2-week time point. TCRdb passed the public sequencing reads through fastp at Q25 and MiXCR, retaining productive beta sequences. For every CDR3 protein sequence, its rows merge into one entry that carries the most common genes and DNA. It is TCRdb's table, rather than the study itself, that gives the V and J calls and clone size. Within this sample are tens of thousands of distinct CDR3 sequences, with 12% to 15% of them counted one time only. Approximately 4.6% of the sample goes to the ten largest clones.

The time point label, read with the paper, signifies: pre-sensitization, week 0. The treatment or condition label of this sample denotes: therapeutic diphenylcyclopropenone sensitization with weekly scalp DPC. At each patch-test visit, blood was drawn before the patch test was applied. To be eligible, patients had to be aged 18 to 70, diagnosed with alopecia and judged suitable for DPC therapy, while pregnant patients were excluded. Total RNA was extracted from unfractionated whole blood collected in Tempus Blood RNA tubes. The germline V gene specifies SGHAT as CDR1 and FQNNGV as CDR2. From the cysteine up to the phenylalanine, the CDR3 has a length of 14 residues. Just the 42-base CDR3 DNA is kept, in frame starting at base 1. Relative to germline, V is missing 5 bases and J is missing 5 bases, with 7 bases of the junction outside any gene match.

The specimen was whole blood, collected in connection with sensitization to the hapten diphenylcyclopropenone (DPC). This clonotype was sampled from a woman in her 50s with alopecia areata. Some clones in this sample may be carry-over from other donors' samples. The sequence joins TRBV11-2 to TRBJ2-3; 7 nucleotides in the junction match TRBD1. CDR3 sequence: CASSATGSEDTQYF. The nucleotide sequence is given as TGTGCCAGCAGCGCGACAGGGTCGGAAGATACGCAGTATTTT.